One and the same sample provided the 30 T cell receptor beta chains below, sequenced in a study of beta chain features in type 1 diabetes. TCRB transcripts that were expressed got sequenced, as all of the isolated RNA had been reverse transcribed. Generated by immunoSEQ multiplex PCR, the TCRdb table keeps only in-frame clones and is missing some. The table shows 860,000 or so clones, with roughly a sixth occurring only once. Sequencing input: naive CD4+ T cells from blood. The receptors come from a woman aged 18-30 years in good health.

This clone was detected a few times. V is TRBV7-2 and J is TRBJ2-2; possible D gene TRBD1, 5 bases. This CDR3 is 15 amino acids long. V lost 3 bases to trimming and J lost 5 bases, with 13 bases between them. Germline V CDR1 and CDR2: SGHTA, FQGNSA. The CDR3 sequence: CASSFLPSGTGELFF. In DNA form, the CDR3 reads TGTGCCAGCAGCTTTCTACCCTCAGGGACCGGGGAGCTGTTTTTT.

The V and J genes are TRBV28 and TRBJ2-1, with 7 bases fitting TRBD1. The CDR3 extends over 15 amino acids. Germline CDR1 reads MDHEN; CDR2 reads SYDVKM. J was trimmed by 5 bases and V by 6 bases; bases with no gene match: 10. CDR3 protein: CASSSSDRDDNEQFF. The CDR3 region has the DNA TGTGCCAGCAGCTCCTCTGACAGGGATGACAATGAGCAGTTCTTC.

The rearrangement uses TRBV15 and TRBJ1-1; TRBD1 agrees at 7 bases. V shed 0 bases, J shed 4 bases, and the junction held 2 bases outside the gene matches. This CDR3 region has 14 residues. Germline-derived CDR1 and CDR2 are LNHNV and YYDKDF (reference sequence). The DNA for the CDR3 is TGTGCCACCAGCAGAGACAGGGGGGTCACTGAAGCTTTCTTT. Its translation: CATSRDRGVTEAFF. Variable domain in full (rest from reference TRBV15 and TRBJ1-1): DAMVIQNPRYQVTQFGKPVTLSCSQTLNHNVMYWYQQKSSQAPKLLFHYYDKDFNNEADTPDNFQSRRPNTSFCFLDIRSPGLGDTAMYLCATSRDRGVTEAFFGQGTRLTVV.

This clone was counted a few times. The V call is TRBV6-5, the J call TRBJ2-3; D call uncertain. Germline V lookup: CDR1 MNHEY, CDR2 SVGAGI. The CDR3 is made up of 13 amino acids. The V end lost 6 bases, the J end lost 1 base, and 8 bases lay between the germline ends. The CDR3: CASRNVGTDTQYF. The CDR3 DNA reads as TGTGCCAGCAGAAACGTCGGCACAGATACGCAGTATTTT.

The rearrangement links TRBV5-1 to TRBJ2-3, with D perhaps being TRBD1 or TRBD2 (6 bases each). CDR1 is SGHRS, CDR2 YFSETQ, per germline. Trimming shortened V by 0 bases and J by 5 bases, and 10 bases separated the two germline ends. The CDR3 extends over 14 amino acids. The CDR3 DNA is TGCGCCAGCAGCTTGGGGACAGCGGGAGATACGCAGTATTTT. Protein: CASSLGTAGDTQYF. The full variable domain, its missing parts supplied by reference TRBV5-1 and TRBJ2-3, is KAGVTQTPRYLIKTRGQQVTLSCSPISGHRSVSWYQQTPGQGLQFLFEYFSETQRNKGNFPGRFSGRQFSNSRSEMNVSTLELGDSALYLCASSLGTAGDTQYFGPGTRLTVL.

About this clone itself: This sample also contains other DNA sequences that code for the same CDR3. The chain is built from TRBV7-2 and TRBJ2-7; possible D gene TRBD1, 5 bases. Trimming removed 1 base at V and 4 bases at J, with 11 bases between. CDR3 size: 14 residues. From germline, CDR1 is SGHTA and CDR2 FQGNSA. CDR3 DNA sequence: TGTGCCAGCAGCTTAGTCCAGGGATCGTACGAGCAGTACTTC. Its translation is CASSLVQGSYEQYF.

The chain is built from TRBV28 and TRBJ1-2, with TRBD1 as a possible D gene (5 bases). The CDR3 loop spans 14 amino acids. The V and J ends lost 6 bases and 2 bases respectively, with 13 bases between them. Looked up from germline, CDR1 is MDHEN and CDR2 is SYDVKM. CDR3 sequence (DNA): TGTGCCAGCAGCGGGCTACAGGACAACTATGGCTACACCTTC. Amino acid sequence: CASSGLQDNYGYTF.

This clone came up a few times. V gene TRBV7-2 combines with J gene TRBJ2-7; D gene uncertain. This CDR3 is built from 11 residues. CDR1 and CDR2 (germline): SGHTA, FQGNSA. The V end was cut by 8 bases, the J end by 1 base, with 6 bases between. As DNA, the CDR3 is TGTGCCAGCGAATGGTCCTACGAGCAGTACTTC. Its translation: CASEWSYEQYF. The full variable domain, rest sourced from reference TRBV7-2 and TRBJ2-7, is GAGVSQSPSNKVTEKGKDVELRCDPISGHTALYWYRQSLGQGLEFLIYFQGNSAPDKSGLPSDRFSAERTGGSVSTLTIQRTQQEDSAVYLCASEWSYEQYFGPGTRLTVT.

Only a few counts were recorded for this clone. The chain uses TRBV2 and TRBJ1-4; D perhaps matches TRBD1 (5 bases). Trimming took 2 bases from V and 3 from J, leaving 10 bases between them. The CDR3 extends over 15 amino acids. Germline V CDR1 and CDR2: SNHLY, FYNNEI. The CDR3 region is CASSERGPANEKLFF. CDR3 in DNA: TGTGCCAGCAGTGAAAGGGGACCTGCTAATGAAAAACTGTTTTTT.

J is TRBJ2-7 and V is TRBV6-6; possible D gene TRBD2, 5 bases. The germline V gene has CDR1 MNHNY and CDR2 SVGAGI (reference sequence). Trimming cost V 6 bases and J 4 bases, with 16 bases left between them. The CDR3 is 14 amino acids. CDR3 region: CASSEPSRGYEQYF. The CDR3 coding sequence is TGTGCCAGCAGCGAACCGTCACGAGGGTACGAGCAGTACTTC.

This clone came up a few times. The sample contains more than one DNA sequence encoding this CDR3. The V and J genes are TRBV20-1 and TRBJ2-5, with unresolved D. This CDR3 contains 11 residues. Germline loops: CDR1 DFQATT, CDR2 SNEGSKA (reference sequence). V lost 3 bases, J lost 1 base, and 3 bases lay in between. CDR3 DNA: TGCAGTGCTAGGCCCCAAGAGACCCAGTACTTC. Its protein product is CSARPQETQYF.

The V call is TRBV9, the J call TRBJ2-1; D call uncertain. The CDR3 is 15 amino acids. Germline loops: CDR1 SGDLS, CDR2 YYNGEE. Trimming pared 4 bases from V and 6 bases from J, leaving 17 bases between. DNA for the CDR3: TGTGCCAGCAGCTTAGGTTTCGCAGTCTTCAATGAGCAGTTCTTC. Translating it yields CASSLGFAVFNEQFF.

This clone has more than one count but fewer than ten. The V and J genes are TRBV6-5 and TRBJ2-1; D uncertain. CDR3 length equals 15 residues. Germline CDR1 and CDR2: MNHEY and SVGAGI. V was trimmed by 5 bases and J by 2 bases, leaving 13 bases between them. Here the CDR3 reads CASSRDWSTYNEQFF. The CDR3, as DNA: TGTGCCAGCAGTAGAGACTGGTCAACCTACAATGAGCAGTTCTTC.

This clone was picked up a small number of times. This same CDR3 is encoded by further DNA sequences in the sample. CDR3 amino acids: CASSDGRSYEQYF. The CDR3 region has the DNA TGTGCCAGCAGTGATGGCCGATCCTACGAGCAGTACTTC. The V and J genes are TRBV2 and TRBJ2-7; no firm D call. The CDR3 is 13 residues long. Deletions cut 3 bases from V and 1 base from J, with 7 bases between. Per the germline V gene, CDR1 is SNHLY and CDR2 is FYNNEI. The complete variable domain, with remaining parts taken from reference TRBV2 and TRBJ2-7, reads EPEVTQTPSHQVTQMGQEVILRCVPISNHLYFYWYRQILGQKVEFLVSFYNNEISEKSEIFDDQFSVERPDGSNFTLKIRSTKLEDSAMYFCASSDGRSYEQYFGPGTRLTVT.

V gene TRBV7-2 combines with J gene TRBJ2-3, with D maybe TRBD2 (6 bases). This CDR3 contains 16 residues. Trimming removed 5 bases at V and 0 bases at J, with 15 bases between. From germline, CDR1 is SGHTA and CDR2 FQGNSA. CDR3 in amino acids: CASSRTLATSTDTQYF. CDR3 DNA sequence: TGTGCCAGCAGCCGAACGCTAGCGACAAGCACAGATACGCAGTATTTT.

This clone was seen more than once but under ten times. The chain employs TRBV7-2 and TRBJ2-2; D remains ambiguous. V was pared by 9 bases and J by 5 bases, with 10 bases between. The CDR3 covers 12 residues. The germline V gene encodes CDR1 SGHTA and CDR2 FQGNSA. DNA for the CDR3: TGTGCCAGTAGAATATCGACCGGGGAGCTGTTTTTT. Protein sequence: CASRISTGELFF. The complete variable domain, with remaining parts taken from reference TRBV7-2 and TRBJ2-2, reads GAGVSQSPSNKVTEKGKDVELRCDPISGHTALYWYRQSLGQGLEFLIYFQGNSAPDKSGLPSDRFSAERTGGSVSTLTIQRTQQEDSAVYLCASRISTGELFFGEGSRLTVL.

The table lists this clone with a few counts. The chain joins TRBV4-2 to TRBJ2-2, with 8 bases fitting TRBD2. The length of the CDR3 is 17 residues. Germline CDR1 LGHNA, CDR2 YNFKEQ. With 2 bases clipped from V and 7 bases from J, the junction kept 12 bases outside the gene matches. CDR3 region: CASSQRLGRARFGELFF. CDR3 in DNA: TGTGCCAGCAGCCAACGGCTCGGGAGGGCCCGGTTCGGGGAGCTGTTTTTT.

DNA for the CDR3: TGCGCCAGCAGCTTGGTCCTCCGTTGGGCCGGGACGCAGTATTTT. Translation gives CASSLVLRWAGTQYF. The chain recombines TRBV5-1 with TRBJ2-3; D uncertain. CDR3 length equals 15 residues. CDR1 is SGHRS and CDR2 is YFSETQ in the germline V gene. Trimming left V 0 bases short and J 9 bases short, with 17 bases between.

This clone came up a few times. The chain has TRBV11-2 and TRBJ2-6, with 8 nucleotides matching TRBD1. Germline assignment: CDR1 SGHAT and CDR2 FQNNGV. This CDR3 is built from 19 residues. Trimming removed 0 bases from V and 0 bases from J; junction bases left unmatched: 7. The CDR3 nucleotides read TGTGCCAGCAGCTTAGAACCCGACAGGGGCATCTCTGGGGCCAACGTCCTGACTTTC. As protein: CASSLEPDRGISGANVLTF.

To note about this clone: The same CDR3 arises from other DNA sequences in this sample as well. The rearrangement links TRBV5-1 to TRBJ2-1; weak D call: TRBD1 (6 bases). The germline V gene has CDR1 SGHRS and CDR2 YFSETQ. Trimming removed 3 bases at V and 4 bases at J, with 11 bases between. The CDR3 contains 14 residues. The CDR3 here is CASSSSGTYNEQFF. DNA for the CDR3: TGCGCCAGCAGCTCCTCCGGGACATACAATGAGCAGTTCTTC.

The genes are TRBV7-2 and TRBJ2-1, with 8 bases that match TRBD2. CDR3 size: 14 residues. The germline gives CDR1 SGHTA, CDR2 FQGNSA. V shed 2 bases, J shed 5 bases, and the junction held 2 bases outside the gene matches. The DNA for the CDR3 is TGTGCCAGCAGCTTACAGCGGGAGAACAATGAGCAGTTCTTC. It is translated as CASSLQRENNEQFF.

Only a few counts were recorded for this clone. V is TRBV6-5 and J is TRBJ2-5, with 7 bases aligning to TRBD2. Losses at the gene ends were 1 base for V and 2 bases for J; bases not matched to a gene: 4. The germline gives CDR1 MNHEY, CDR2 SVGAGI. The CDR3 contains 15 residues. The CDR3 DNA reads as TGTGCCAGCAGTTACTGGGCTAGCGGTCAAGAGACCCAGTACTTC. Its protein product is CASSYWASGQETQYF.

About this clone: This CDR3 is also generated by other DNA sequences in the sample. The chain has TRBV7-2 and TRBJ1-5; maybe TRBD1 (6 bases). Looked up from germline, CDR1 is SGHTA and CDR2 is FQGNSA. The V and J ends lost 5 bases and 7 bases respectively, with 15 bases between them. CDR3 length equals 14 residues. The CDR3 sequence is CASSPRGGGQPQHF. CDR3 nucleotide sequence: TGTGCCAGCAGCCCCAGGGGAGGGGGGCAGCCCCAGCATTTT.

The genes are TRBV27 and TRBJ2-1; 9 positions agree with TRBD2. The CDR3 consists of 15 residues. J gave up 8 bases and V 2 bases, and 7 bases lay outside the gene matches. Germline CDR1 is MNHEY and CDR2 is SMNVEV (reference sequence). The CDR3 region has the DNA TGTGCCAGCAGTTTACGGCTAGCGGGAAGCGATGAGCAGTTCTTC. Residues: CASSLRLAGSDEQFF.

V and J are TRBV6-1 and TRBJ1-1; D might be TRBD1 (6 bases). The CDR3 is 17 residues long. Germline V gives CDR1 MNHNS, CDR2 SASEGT. V was clipped by 3 bases and J by 3 bases, with 20 bases between them. The CDR3 protein is CASSDGRTARGYTEAFF. For the CDR3, the DNA is TGTGCCAGCAGTGACGGACGGACAGCTCGGGGGTACACTGAAGCTTTCTTT.

The rearrangement uses TRBV18 and TRBJ2-7; no firm D call. The V gene lost 3 bases and the J gene lost 2 bases, with 17 bases spanning the gap. The germline V gene has CDR1 KGHSH and CDR2 LQKENI. The length of the CDR3 is 16 residues. The CDR3 nucleotides read TGTGCCAGCTCACCCCACCGCCGCCCAGACCCCTACGAGCAGTACTTC. As protein: CASSPHRRPDPYEQYF.

This clone has just a few counts. The V call is TRBV28, the J call TRBJ1-5; 7 nucleotides agree with TRBD1. The V gene end was trimmed by 8 bases and the J gene end by 1 base; junction bases not matched to a gene: 11. The germline V gene encodes CDR1 MDHEN and CDR2 SYDVKM. The CDR3 has 16 residues. CDR3 nucleotide sequence: TGTGCCAGCCCCAACCGGAAGGACAGGAGCAATCAGCCCCAGCATTTT. Protein sequence: CASPNRKDRSNQPQHF.

The rearrangement joins TRBV6-6 to TRBJ1-2; D remains unclear. The CDR3 extends over 11 amino acids. V lost 2 bases and J lost 8, with 6 bases in between. CDR1 is MNHNY and CDR2 is SVGAGI in the germline V gene (reference sequence). The CDR3 spells CASSYREGYTF. The DNA of the CDR3 is TGTGCCAGCAGTTACAGGGAGGGCTACACCTTC.

The rearrangement uses TRBV7-9 and TRBJ2-7; 7 bases are shared with TRBD1. Per the germline V gene, CDR1 is SEHNR and CDR2 is FQNEAQ (reference sequence). This CDR3 is 13 amino acids long. V was pared by 3 bases and J by 3 bases, with 2 bases of the junction left unmatched. The CDR3 is CASSFRQGYEQYF. CDR3 DNA sequence: TGTGCCAGCAGCTTCCGACAGGGCTACGAGCAGTACTTC.

This sequence joins TRBV5-1 and TRBJ1-2; a possible D gene is TRBD1 (5 bases). Germline V gives CDR1 SGHRS, CDR2 YFSETQ. V was pared by 3 bases and J by 4 bases, with 13 bases between. This CDR3 comprises 14 residues. This CDR3 reads CASSSGTNSYGYTF. CDR3 in DNA: TGCGCCAGCAGCTCCGGGACGAATTCCTATGGCTACACCTTC.